The 10 T cell receptor beta chains listed next were all sequenced from one sample in a study of Graves' ophthalmopathy and Graves' hyperthyroidism. Using RNA transcripts, the TCR beta CDR3 regions were amplified. An initial RT-PCR round employing HTBI primers preceded a second-round multiplex PCR. Using its own MiXCR run on the multiplex PCR reads, TCRdb lists one record per CDR3 protein. The sample lists around 1.1 million distinct CDR3 sequences, approximately 35% seen once, with approximately 12% in the top ten. The sample taken for sequencing was peripheral blood or thyroid tissue (not recorded which). These receptor sequences come from an adult man with Graves' hyperthyroidism.

This clonotype was counted between two and nine times. The genes are TRBV7-8 and TRBJ1-4; a weak D match, TRBD1 (5 bases). Per germline, CDR1 SGHVS and CDR2 FQNEAQ. Trimming left V 5 bases short and J 7 bases short, with 17 bases between. This CDR3 has 15 residues. The CDR3 nucleotides are TGTGCCAGCAGCCAACCGGGACGCTCTTTTGAAAAACTGTTTTTT. Protein product: CASSQPGRSFEKLFF.

This clonotype was recorded at least ten times. The chain employs TRBV20-1 and TRBJ1-5; D is ambiguous. CDR1 is DFQATT, CDR2 SNEGSKA, per germline (reference sequence). Trimming shortened V by 6 bases and J by 3 bases, and 15 bases separated the two germline ends. This CDR3 contains 14 residues. CDR3: CSASAEGFNQPQHF. CDR3 nucleotide sequence: TGCAGTGCCAGCGCCGAAGGGTTCAATCAGCCCCAGCATTTT.

The chain employs TRBV10-3 and TRBJ2-3; D is perhaps TRBD1 (5 bases). Germline lookup yields CDR1 ENHRY and CDR2 SYGVKD. V was cut by 0 bases and J by 0 bases, with 22 bases left in between. The CDR3 runs to 20 residues. The CDR3 sequence is CAISESGPAWQATSTDTQYF. The CDR3 coding sequence is TGTGCCATCAGTGAGTCGGGGCCCGCCTGGCAGGCGACTAGCACAGATACGCAGTATTTT.

Concerning this clonotype: A much larger clone differs by one base, so this may be a read error. The rearrangement joins TRBV7-9 to TRBJ1-1; 8 nucleotides match TRBD1. With 8 bases clipped from V and 7 bases from J, the junction kept 6 bases outside the gene matches. The CDR3 loop spans 12 amino acids. Germline V CDR1 and CDR2: SEHNR, FQNEAQ (reference sequence). CDR3 residues: CASGQGEIEAFF. The CDR3 DNA sequence: TGTGCCAGCGGACAGGGTGAGATTGAAGCTTTCTTT.

This clonotype was seen at least ten times. The chain has TRBV24-1 and TRBJ2-2; 9 positions agree with TRBD1. This CDR3 is built from 14 residues. CDR1 is KGHDR, CDR2 SFDVKD, per germline. The V gene end was trimmed by 7 bases and the J gene end by 3 bases; junction bases not matched to a gene: 2. DNA of the CDR3: TGTGCCACCAGCCGGGACAGGGACACCGGGGAGCTGTTTTTT. It specifies CATSRDRDTGELFF.

The V call is TRBV7-6, the J call TRBJ1-5; the match to TRBD1 covers 8 bases. This CDR3 spans 19 amino acids. J lost 2 bases, V lost 7 bases, and 19 bases had no gene match. Germline-derived CDR1 and CDR2 are SGHVS and FNYEAQ. The CDR3 sequence is CASTNPRGGQEFGNQPQHF. DNA for the CDR3: TGTGCCAGCACCAACCCCCGGGGGGGACAGGAATTTGGCAATCAGCCCCAGCATTTT.

This clonotype was seen many times. The V call is TRBV12-3 or TRBV12-4, the J call TRBJ2-7, with D possibly being TRBD1 or TRBD2 (5 bases each). V was shortened by 3 bases and J by 5 bases, with 14 bases between the two germline ends. The CDR3 extends over 14 amino acids. As DNA, the CDR3 is TGTGCCAGCAGTTTGGCGTCCGGGGCACACGAGCAGTACTTC. Translating gives CASSLASGAHEQYF.

The chain links TRBV10-3 to TRBJ2-7, with D maybe TRBD1 (6 bases). Looked up from germline, CDR1 is ENHRY and CDR2 is SYGVKD. Trimming took off 10 bases at V and 6 bases at J, with 10 bases between the two ends. The length of the CDR3 is 10 residues. CDR3 nucleotides: TGTGCCACCGAGGGGGTCGAGCAGTACTTC. This encodes CATEGVEQYF.

This clonotype was picked up a small number of times. The rearrangement links TRBV12-3 or TRBV12-4 to TRBJ1-2; no clear D gene. This CDR3 contains 15 residues. The V and J ends lost 6 bases and 4 bases respectively, with 18 bases between them. The CDR3 DNA reads as TGTGCCAGCAGAGACGACGCAACGGCTGTCTATGGCTACACCTTC. This encodes CASRDDATAVYGYTF.

As for this clonotype: It may be a read error: a sequence one base away is much more abundant. The genes are TRBV2 and TRBJ2-7, with a tentative D call TRBD2 (6 bases). There are 14 residues in the CDR3. V was cut by 7 bases and J by 0 bases, with 13 bases left in between. Germline CDR1 and CDR2: SNHLY and FYNNEI. The CDR3 region is CASKGPAGSYEQYF. CDR3 DNA: TGTGCCAGCAAAGGACCAGCGGGCTCCTACGAGCAGTACTTC.